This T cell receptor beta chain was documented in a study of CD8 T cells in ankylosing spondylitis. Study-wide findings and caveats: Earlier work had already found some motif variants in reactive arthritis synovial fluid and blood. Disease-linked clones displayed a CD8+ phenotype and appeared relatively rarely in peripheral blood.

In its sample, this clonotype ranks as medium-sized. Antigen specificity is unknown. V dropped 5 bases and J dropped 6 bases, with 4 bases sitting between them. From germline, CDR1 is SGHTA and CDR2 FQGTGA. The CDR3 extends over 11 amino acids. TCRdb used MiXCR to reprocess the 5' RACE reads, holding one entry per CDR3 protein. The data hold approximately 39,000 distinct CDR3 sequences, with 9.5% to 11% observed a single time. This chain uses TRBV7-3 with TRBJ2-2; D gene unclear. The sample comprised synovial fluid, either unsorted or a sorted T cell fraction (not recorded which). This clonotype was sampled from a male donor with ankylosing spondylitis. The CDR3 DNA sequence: TGTGCCAGCAGCCTATCCGGGGAGCTGTTTTTT. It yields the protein CASSLSGELFF.